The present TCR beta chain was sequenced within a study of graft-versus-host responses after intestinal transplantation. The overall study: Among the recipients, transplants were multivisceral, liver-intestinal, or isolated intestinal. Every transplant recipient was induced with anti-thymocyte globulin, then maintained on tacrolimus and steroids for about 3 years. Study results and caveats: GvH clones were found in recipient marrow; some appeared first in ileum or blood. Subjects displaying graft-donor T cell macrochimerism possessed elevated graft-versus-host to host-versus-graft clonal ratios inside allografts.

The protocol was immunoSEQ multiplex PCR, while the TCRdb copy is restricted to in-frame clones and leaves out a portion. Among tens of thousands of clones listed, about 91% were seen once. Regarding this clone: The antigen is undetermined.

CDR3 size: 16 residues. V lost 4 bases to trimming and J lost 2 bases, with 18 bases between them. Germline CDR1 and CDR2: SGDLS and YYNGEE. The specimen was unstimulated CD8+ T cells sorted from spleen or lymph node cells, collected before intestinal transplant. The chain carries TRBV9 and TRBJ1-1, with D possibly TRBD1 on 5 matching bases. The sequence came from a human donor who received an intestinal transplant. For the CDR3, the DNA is TGTGCCAGCAGCCCAACCCTCAAGACAGATAACACTGAAGCTTTCTTT. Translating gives CASSPTLKTDNTEAFF. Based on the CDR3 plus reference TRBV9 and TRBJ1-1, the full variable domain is DSGVTQTPKHLITATGQRVTLRCSPRSGDLSVYWYQQSLDQGLQFLIQYYNGEERAKGNILERFSAQQFPDLHSELNLSSLELGDSALYFCASSPTLKTDNTEAFFGQGTRLTVV.